These T cell receptor beta chains were read from a single sample in a study of cytomegalovirus exposure and HLA in healthy donors. Only in-frame clones appear in the TCRdb table, and some are missing; sequencing was by immunoSEQ multiplex PCR. Of approximately 190,000 clones listed, more than 70% are singletons. The sequenced material came from PBMCs. These receptor sequences come from a man in his forties in good health and CMV-seropositive. The CDR3 runs from the conserved cysteine through the conserved F or W. Some rows have no size entry. The others give once, few or many, or a class for an expanded clone.

>TRBV5-1|NA|NA
CASSLEASGSYEQYF
>TRBV9|TRBJ2-1|once
CASSVTGGYNEQFF
>TRBV25-1|TRBJ2-1|NA
CASSTWGSRGDNEQFF
>TRBV19|TRBJ1-5|once
CASSSPGESNQPQHF
>TRBV5-5|TRBJ1-2|NA
CASSSLALTGGYTF
>TRBV5-1|TRBJ2-1|NA
CASSVLAGIDDEQFF
>TRBV15|TRBJ2-1|NA
CATSRLAGGGNEQFF
>TRBV5-1|TRBJ2-7|NA
CASRSGSIYEQYF
>TRBV5-1|TRBJ2-2|NA
CASSSFLGQQNTGELFF
>TRBV6-5|TRBJ1-1|NA
CASSYREGLTEAFF
>TRBV27|TRBJ1-1|NA
CASRLGRRGMTEAFF
>TRBV15|TRBJ1-2|NA
CATSPRTGEGYGYTF
>TRBV29-1|TRBJ2-5|NA
CSVGTGLQETQYF
>TRBV29-1|TRBJ1-1|once
CSAFNTEAFF
>TRBV5-6|TRBJ1-1|once
CASSLRDRGRAEAFF
>TRBV5-8|TRBJ1-5|NA
CASSLNMGRYQPQHF
>TRBV19|TRBJ1-5|NA
CASSWRVILGNQPQHF
>TRBV10-3|TRBJ2-7|NA
CAISESQVPGSEQYF
>TRBV11-3|TRBJ2-1|NA
CASSLGHAGGNEQFF
>TRBV5-1|TRBJ2-5|NA
CASSLGGGLASRETQYF
>TRBV5-4|TRBJ1-1|once
CASSLLQANTEAFF
>TRBV9|TRBJ2-7|NA
CASSPSGTSGYEQYF
>TRBV11-3|TRBJ2-2|once
CASSSGLGRGDTGELFF
>TRBV6-1|TRBJ2-7|NA
CASREQGAIGVYEQYF
>TRBV29-1|TRBJ2-7|once
CSGRLAGEYEQYF
>TRBV7-3|TRBJ2-2|NA
CASSFVRGYNTGELFF
>TRBV6-6|TRBJ2-5|NA
CASSYTGNEETQYF
>TRBV28|TRBJ1-6|NA
CASSGGDVNSPLHF
>TRBV15|TRBJ2-4|NA
CATIAGAVDIQYF
>TRBV19|TRBJ1-4|NA
CASTQSGGSLPGEKLFF
>TRBV5-1|TRBJ2-1|NA
CASSFQQGYNEQFF
>TRBV11-3|TRBJ2-3|NA
CASSPYPSPDTQYF
>TRBV6-5|TRBJ1-5|NA
CASSLGGQPQHF
>TRBV6-4|TRBJ1-1|NA
CASSDEENTEAFF
>TRBV4-1|TRBJ2-6|few
CASSQGGRGKSGANGLTF
>TRBV29-1|TRBJ2-2|NA
CSVDRENTGELFF
>TRBV5-6|TRBJ1-4|NA
CASGRTSNEKLFF
>TRBV18|TRBJ1-1|NA
CASSPDSGRRREAFF
>TRBV10-2|TRBJ2-3|NA
CASSDLQGRDTQYF
>TRBV19|TRBJ2-1|few
CASRDRGENEQFF
>TRBV29-1|TRBJ2-1|NA
CSVEPTPGEQFF
>TRBV11-2|TRBJ2-2|NA
CASSSARGTGELFF